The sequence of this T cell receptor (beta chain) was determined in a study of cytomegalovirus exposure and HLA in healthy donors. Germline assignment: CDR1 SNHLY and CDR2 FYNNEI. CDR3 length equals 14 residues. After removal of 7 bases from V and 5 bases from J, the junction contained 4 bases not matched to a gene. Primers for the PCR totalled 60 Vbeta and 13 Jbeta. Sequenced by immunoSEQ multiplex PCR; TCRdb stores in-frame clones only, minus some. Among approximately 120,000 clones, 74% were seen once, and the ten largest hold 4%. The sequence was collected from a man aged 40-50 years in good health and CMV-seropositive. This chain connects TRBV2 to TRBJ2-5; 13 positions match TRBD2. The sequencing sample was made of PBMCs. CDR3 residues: CASTRLAGGETQYF. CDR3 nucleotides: TGTGCCAGCACCCGACTAGCGGGGGGTGAGACCCAGTACTTC.